The T cell receptor (beta chain) under discussion was sequenced for a study of tumor-infiltrating lymphocytes in localized non-small cell lung cancer. Study-wide findings and caveats: Higher tumor T cell infiltration than in uninvolved lung was supported by TCRbeta sequencing.

Clones were read by immunoSEQ multiplex PCR, and TCRdb kept only the in-frame ones, dropping some. The sample lists 12,000 or so clones, 85% to 90% seen once, with around 8.6% in the top ten. The V gene's germline CDR1 is SQVTM and CDR2 ANQGSEA. This CDR3 has 14 amino acids. The germline V and J ends were trimmed by 8 bases and 4 bases, with 19 bases remaining between them. Points on this clone: Its antigen is still unknown.

Specimen: lung tumor tissue. The clonotype originates from a human donor with non-small cell lung cancer. This chain uses TRBV29-1 with TRBJ2-3, with D maybe TRBD2 (6 bases). CDR3 nucleotide sequence: TGCAGCTCCCCGGGTGGCGGGAACGCAGATACGCAGTATTTT. This sequence encodes CSSPGGGNADTQYF.